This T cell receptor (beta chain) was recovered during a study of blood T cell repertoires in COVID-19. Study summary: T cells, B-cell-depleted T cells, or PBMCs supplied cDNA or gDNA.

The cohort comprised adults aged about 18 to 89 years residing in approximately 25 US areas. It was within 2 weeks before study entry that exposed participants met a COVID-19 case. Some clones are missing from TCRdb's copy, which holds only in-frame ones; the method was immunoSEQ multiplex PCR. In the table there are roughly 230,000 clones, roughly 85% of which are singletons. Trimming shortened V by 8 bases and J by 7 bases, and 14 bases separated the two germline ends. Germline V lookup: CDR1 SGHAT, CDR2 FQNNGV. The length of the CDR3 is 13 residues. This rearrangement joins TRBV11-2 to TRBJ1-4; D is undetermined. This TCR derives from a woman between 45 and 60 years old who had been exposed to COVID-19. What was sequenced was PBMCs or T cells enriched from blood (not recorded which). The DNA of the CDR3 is TGTGCCAGCCGTTTAACCTCGGGTGAAAAACTGTTTTTT. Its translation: CASRLTSGEKLFF.